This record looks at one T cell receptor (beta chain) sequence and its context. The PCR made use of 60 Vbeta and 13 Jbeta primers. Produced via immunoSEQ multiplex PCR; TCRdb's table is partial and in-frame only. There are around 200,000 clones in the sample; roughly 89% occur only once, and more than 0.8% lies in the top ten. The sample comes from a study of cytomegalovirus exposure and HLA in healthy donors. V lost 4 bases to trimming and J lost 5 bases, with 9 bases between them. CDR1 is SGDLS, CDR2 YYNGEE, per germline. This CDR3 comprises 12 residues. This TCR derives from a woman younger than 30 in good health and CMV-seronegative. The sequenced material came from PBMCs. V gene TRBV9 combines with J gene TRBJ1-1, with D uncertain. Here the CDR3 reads CASSSPLTEAFF. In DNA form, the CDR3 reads TGTGCCAGCAGCTCTCCCTTAACTGAAGCTTTCTTT. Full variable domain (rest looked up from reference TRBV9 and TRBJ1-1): DSGVTQTPKHLITATGQRVTLRCSPRSGDLSVYWYQQSLDQGLQFLIQYYNGEERAKGNILERFSAQQFPDLHSELNLSSLELGDSALYFCASSSPLTEAFFGQGTRLTVV.